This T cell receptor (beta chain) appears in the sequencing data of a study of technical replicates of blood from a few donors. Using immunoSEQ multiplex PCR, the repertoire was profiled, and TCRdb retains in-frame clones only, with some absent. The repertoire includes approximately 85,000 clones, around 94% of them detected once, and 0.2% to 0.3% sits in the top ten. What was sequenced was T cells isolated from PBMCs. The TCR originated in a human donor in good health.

CDR3 sequence (DNA): TGTGCCAGCAGTTACCCGAGACAGGGGTACAATGAGCAGTTCTTC. It encodes CASSYPRQGYNEQFF. The V call is TRBV6-5, the J call TRBJ2-1; 8 nucleotides agree with TRBD1. Germline-derived CDR1 and CDR2 are MNHEY and SVGAGI. The CDR3 sequence is 15 residues long. The trim removed 2 bases at V and 4 bases at J, leaving 4 bases unmatched.